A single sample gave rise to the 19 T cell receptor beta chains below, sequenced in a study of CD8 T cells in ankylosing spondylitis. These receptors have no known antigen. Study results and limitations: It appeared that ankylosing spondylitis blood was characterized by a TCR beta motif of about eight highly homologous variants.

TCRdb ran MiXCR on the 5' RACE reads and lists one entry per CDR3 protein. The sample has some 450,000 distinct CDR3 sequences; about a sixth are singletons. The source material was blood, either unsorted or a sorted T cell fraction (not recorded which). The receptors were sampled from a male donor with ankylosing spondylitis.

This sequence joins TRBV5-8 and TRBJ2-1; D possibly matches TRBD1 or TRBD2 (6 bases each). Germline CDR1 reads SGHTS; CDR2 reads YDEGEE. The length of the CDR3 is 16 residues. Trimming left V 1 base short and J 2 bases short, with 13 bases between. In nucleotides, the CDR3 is TGTGCCAGCAGCTTGTGGGGGGCGGGCGCCTACAATGAGCAGTTCTTC. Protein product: CASSLWGAGAYNEQFF.

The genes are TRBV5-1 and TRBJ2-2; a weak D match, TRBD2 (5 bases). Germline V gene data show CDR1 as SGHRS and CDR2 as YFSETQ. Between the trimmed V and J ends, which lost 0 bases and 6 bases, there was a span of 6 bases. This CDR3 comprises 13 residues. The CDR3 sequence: CASSLVEAGELFF. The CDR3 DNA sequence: TGCGCCAGCAGCTTGGTGGAGGCCGGGGAGCTGTTTTTT.

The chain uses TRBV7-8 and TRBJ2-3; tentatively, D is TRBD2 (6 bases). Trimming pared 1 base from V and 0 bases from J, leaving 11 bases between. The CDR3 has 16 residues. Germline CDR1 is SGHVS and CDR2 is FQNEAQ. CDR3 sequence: CASSLVWGDSTDTQYF. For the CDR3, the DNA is TGTGCCAGCAGCTTAGTCTGGGGGGATAGCACAGATACGCAGTATTTT.

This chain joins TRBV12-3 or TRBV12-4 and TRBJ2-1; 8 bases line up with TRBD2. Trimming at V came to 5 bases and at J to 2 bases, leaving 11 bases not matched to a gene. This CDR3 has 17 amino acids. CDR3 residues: CASSPQGLVSPYNEQFF. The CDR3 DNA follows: TGTGCCAGCAGTCCCCAGGGACTAGTCAGCCCCTACAATGAGCAGTTCTTC.

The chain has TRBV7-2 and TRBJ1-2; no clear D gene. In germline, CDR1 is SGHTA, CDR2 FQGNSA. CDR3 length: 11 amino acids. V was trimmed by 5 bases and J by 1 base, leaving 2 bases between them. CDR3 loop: CASSINYGYTF. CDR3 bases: TGTGCCAGCAGCATTAACTATGGCTACACCTTC.

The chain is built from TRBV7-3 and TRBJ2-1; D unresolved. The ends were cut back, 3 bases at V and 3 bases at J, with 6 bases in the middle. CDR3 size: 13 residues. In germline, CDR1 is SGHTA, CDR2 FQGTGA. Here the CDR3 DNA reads TGTGCCAGCAGCTTCATAGGCTACAATGAGCAGTTCTTC. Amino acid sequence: CASSFIGYNEQFF. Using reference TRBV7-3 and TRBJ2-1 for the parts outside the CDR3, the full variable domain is GAGVSQTPSNKVTEKGKYVELRCDPISGHTALYWYRQSLGQGPEFLIYFQGTGAADDSGLPNDRFFAVRPEGSVSTLKIQRTERGDSAVYLCASSFIGYNEQFFGPGTRLTVL.

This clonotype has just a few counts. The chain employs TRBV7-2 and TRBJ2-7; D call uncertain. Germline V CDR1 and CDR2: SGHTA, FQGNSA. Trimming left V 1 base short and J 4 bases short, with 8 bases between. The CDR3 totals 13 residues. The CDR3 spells CASSLENWYEQYF. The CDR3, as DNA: TGTGCCAGCAGCTTAGAGAATTGGTACGAGCAGTACTTC.

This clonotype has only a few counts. The DNA of the CDR3 is TGTGCCAGCAGCAGACCTGAGCTGATGAACACTGAAGCTTTCTTT. This encodes CASSRPELMNTEAFF. This chain uses TRBV7-2 with TRBJ1-1; unclear D gene. The V gene lost 5 bases and the J gene lost 0 bases, with 13 bases spanning the gap. Germline V CDR1 and CDR2: SGHTA, FQGNSA. CDR3 length: 15 residues.

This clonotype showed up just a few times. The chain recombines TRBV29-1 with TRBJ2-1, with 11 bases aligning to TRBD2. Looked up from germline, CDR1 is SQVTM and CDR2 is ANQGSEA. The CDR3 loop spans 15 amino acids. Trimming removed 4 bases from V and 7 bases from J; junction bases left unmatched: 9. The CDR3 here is CSVGFVAGGRNEQFF. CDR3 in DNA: TGCAGCGTTGGGTTTGTAGCGGGGGGGAGGAATGAGCAGTTCTTC.

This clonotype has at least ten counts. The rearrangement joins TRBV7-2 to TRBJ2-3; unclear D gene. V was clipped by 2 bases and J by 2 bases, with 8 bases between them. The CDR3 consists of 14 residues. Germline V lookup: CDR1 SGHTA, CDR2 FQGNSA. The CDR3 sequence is CASSLSFTTDTQYF. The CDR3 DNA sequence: TGTGCCAGCAGCTTATCGTTCACCACAGATACGCAGTATTTT.

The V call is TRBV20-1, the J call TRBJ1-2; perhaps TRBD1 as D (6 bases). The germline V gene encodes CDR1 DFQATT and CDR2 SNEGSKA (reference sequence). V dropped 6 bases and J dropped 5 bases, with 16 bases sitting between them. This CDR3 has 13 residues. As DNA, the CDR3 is TGCAGTGCCCTAGGGACAACGGGTTATGGCTACACCTTC. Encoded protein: CSALGTTGYGYTF.

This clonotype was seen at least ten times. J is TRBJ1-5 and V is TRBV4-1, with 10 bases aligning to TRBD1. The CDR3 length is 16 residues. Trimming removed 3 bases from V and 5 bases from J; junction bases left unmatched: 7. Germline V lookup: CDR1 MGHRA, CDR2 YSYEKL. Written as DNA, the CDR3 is TGCGCCAGCAGCCACGGGACAGGGGAGGGTCATCAGCCCCAGCATTTT. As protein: CASSHGTGEGHQPQHF.

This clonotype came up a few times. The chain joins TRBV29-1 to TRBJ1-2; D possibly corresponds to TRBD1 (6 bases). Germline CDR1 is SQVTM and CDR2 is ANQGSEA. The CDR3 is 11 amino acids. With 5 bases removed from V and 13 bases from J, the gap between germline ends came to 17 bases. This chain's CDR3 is CSVSPQGWGTF. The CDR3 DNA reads TGCAGCGTTTCACCACAGGGTTGGGGCACCTTC.

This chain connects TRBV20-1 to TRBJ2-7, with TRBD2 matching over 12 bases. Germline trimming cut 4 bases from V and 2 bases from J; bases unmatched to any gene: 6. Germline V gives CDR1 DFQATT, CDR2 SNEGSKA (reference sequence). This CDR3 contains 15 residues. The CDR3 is CSAILPSGRAYEQYF. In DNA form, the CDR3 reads TGCAGTGCTATCCTTCCTAGCGGGAGGGCCTACGAGCAGTACTTC.

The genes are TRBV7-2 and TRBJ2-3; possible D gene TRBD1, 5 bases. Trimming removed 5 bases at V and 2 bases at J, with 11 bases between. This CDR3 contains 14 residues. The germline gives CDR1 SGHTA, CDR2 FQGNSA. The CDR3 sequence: CASSPGHFTDTQYF. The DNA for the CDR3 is TGTGCCAGCAGCCCAGGACATTTCACAGATACGCAGTATTTT.

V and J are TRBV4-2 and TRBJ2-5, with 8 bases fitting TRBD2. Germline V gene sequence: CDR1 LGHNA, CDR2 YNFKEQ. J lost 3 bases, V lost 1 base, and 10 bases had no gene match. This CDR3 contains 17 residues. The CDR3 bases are TGTGCCAGCAGCCAAGGGCGGGGGGCCGAGGGAAAAGAGACCCAGTACTTC. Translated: CASSQGRGAEGKETQYF.

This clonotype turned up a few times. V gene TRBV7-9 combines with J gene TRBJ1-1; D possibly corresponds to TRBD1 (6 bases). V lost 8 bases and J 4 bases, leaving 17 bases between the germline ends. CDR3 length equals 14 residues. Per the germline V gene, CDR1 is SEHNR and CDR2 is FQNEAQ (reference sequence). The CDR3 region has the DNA TGTGCCAGCGGGGGCCCGGCAGCCCTCACTGAAGCTTTCTTT. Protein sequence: CASGGPAALTEAFF.

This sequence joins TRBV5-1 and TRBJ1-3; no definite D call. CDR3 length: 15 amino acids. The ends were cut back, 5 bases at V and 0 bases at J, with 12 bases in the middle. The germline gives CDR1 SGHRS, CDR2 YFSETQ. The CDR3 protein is CASRAVGHSGNTIYF. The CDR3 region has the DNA TGCGCCAGCAGGGCCGTGGGTCACTCTGGAAACACCATATATTTT. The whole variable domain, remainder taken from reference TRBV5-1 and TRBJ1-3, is KAGVTQTPRYLIKTRGQQVTLSCSPISGHRSVSWYQQTPGQGLQFLFEYFSETQRNKGNFPGRFSGRQFSNSRSEMNVSTLELGDSALYLCASRAVGHSGNTIYFGEGSWLTVV.

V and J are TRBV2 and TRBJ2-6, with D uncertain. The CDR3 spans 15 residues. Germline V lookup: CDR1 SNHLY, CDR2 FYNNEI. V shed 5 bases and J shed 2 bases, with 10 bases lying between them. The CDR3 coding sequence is TGTGCCAGCAGTACCTTTGGCCCTGGGGCCAACGTCCTGACTTTC. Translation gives CASSTFGPGANVLTF.